The 23 T cell receptor beta chains below all came from one sample that was sequenced in a study of T cells after yellow fever vaccination. TCRdb independently ran MiXCR on the 5' RACE reads; one entry per CDR3 protein. The sample carries 340,000 or so distinct CDR3 sequences, about 12% recorded once. The sequences come from CD4+ T cells sorted from PBMCs, collected 15 days after the yellow fever booster vaccination. All receptors come from a man between 18 and 29 years old who received the YFV17D yellow fever vaccine.

The gene calls are TRBV3-2 and TRBJ2-1; the tabulated D call, TRBD2, remains unverified against the DNA. TRBV3-2 is given as a pseudogene. The CDR3 spans 16 residues. CDR3 sequence: CASPLPRAGGENEQFF. Written as DNA, the CDR3 is TGTGCCAGTCCTTTACCACGAGCGGGGGGTGAAAATGAGCAGTTCTTC.

The gene calls are TRBV2 and TRBJ1-5; 8 nucleotides line up with TRBD1. Germline V CDR1 and CDR2: SNHLY, FYNNEI. V lost 2 bases to trimming and J lost 6 bases; unmatched junction nucleotides: 12. This CDR3 comprises 17 residues. The CDR3 here is CASSEFVSTGVGQPQHF. In nucleotides, the CDR3 is TGTGCCAGCAGTGAATTCGTATCGACAGGGGTCGGTCAGCCCCAGCATTTT.

This clonotype came up a few times. The chain carries TRBV12-3 or TRBV12-4 and TRBJ1-5; 8 bases align to TRBD1. CDR3 size: 14 residues. V shed 6 bases and J 9 bases; nucleotides not matched to a gene: 10. The chain's CDR3 is CASSRNRGSVPQHF. CDR3 nucleotide sequence: TGTGCCAGCAGCCGAAACAGGGGGTCGGTGCCCCAGCATTTT.

This clonotype was seen ten or more times. This rearrangement joins TRBV29-1 to TRBJ1-1; 8 nucleotides match TRBD1. Per germline, CDR1 SQVTM and CDR2 ANQGSEA. This CDR3 spans 12 amino acids. The ends lost 8 bases at V and 8 bases at J; junction bases unmatched: 10. Here the CDR3 reads CSLPGTGAEAFF. The CDR3 nucleotides are TGCAGCCTACCTGGGACAGGAGCCGAAGCTTTCTTT.

A few counts support this clonotype. The gene calls are TRBV20-1 and TRBJ2-3, with 8 bases aligning to TRBD2. With 5 bases clipped from V and 0 bases from J, the junction kept 4 bases outside the gene matches. Germline CDR1 reads DFQATT; CDR2 reads SNEGSKA (reference sequence). This CDR3 is 14 amino acids long. CDR3: CSAGSGASTDTQYF. In DNA, the CDR3 is TGCAGTGCTGGTAGCGGGGCTAGCACAGATACGCAGTATTTT.

This chain joins TRBV12-3 or TRBV12-4 and TRBJ1-5, with 9 bases identical to TRBD1. The CDR3 totals 14 residues. Trimming took 6 bases from V and 6 from J; bases not matched to a gene: 6. The CDR3: CASSWDREAQPQHF. The CDR3 DNA is TGTGCCAGCAGCTGGGACAGGGAGGCTCAGCCCCAGCATTTT.

The CDR3 DNA is TGTGCCACCAGTGAAACAGGGAGTGGTGAAAAACTGTTTTTT. It specifies CATSETGSGEKLFF. The chain carries TRBV24-1 and TRBJ1-4; tentative D call: TRBD1 (6 bases). The CDR3 has 14 amino acids. V gave up 4 bases and J gave up 7 bases, with 12 bases separating them. Germline V gene sequence: CDR1 KGHDR, CDR2 SFDVKD.

As for this clonotype: Compared with germline, one end of the junction differs, possibly owing to a read error. CDR3 in DNA: TGTGCCAGCAGCTTGTTACCCGGGACAGGGGTCCCTTTC. Translating it yields CASSLLPGTGVPF. The chain combines TRBV7-9 with TRBJ2-1, with TRBD1 matching over 10 bases. Per the germline V gene, CDR1 is SEHNR and CDR2 is FQNEAQ (reference sequence). This CDR3 comprises 13 residues.

This clonotype was observed a few times. This rearrangement joins TRBV27 to TRBJ1-2, with 7 bases identical to TRBD1. V lost 6 bases to trimming and J lost 7 bases; unmatched junction nucleotides: 8. Germline assignment: CDR1 MNHEY and CDR2 SMNVEV (reference sequence). CDR3 size: 13 residues. CDR3 sequence (DNA): TGTGCCAGCAGCCAACAGGGGACCGGTGGCTACACCTTC. Translation: CASSQQGTGGYTF.

This clonotype was counted ten times or more. The chain combines TRBV28 with TRBJ2-7; D is uncertain. Germline V gene lookup returns CDR1 MDHEN and CDR2 SYDVKM. The V gene lost 4 bases and the J gene lost 3 bases, with 4 bases spanning the gap. The CDR3 loop spans 11 amino acids. CDR3 region: CASSYYYEQYF. CDR3 bases: TGTGCCAGCAGTTACTACTACGAGCAGTACTTC.

This chain uses TRBV7-2 with TRBJ2-2; the match to TRBD2 covers 11 bases. The CDR3 is made up of 16 amino acids. Germline V gene lookup returns CDR1 SGHTA and CDR2 FQGNSA. J was trimmed by 2 bases and V by 3 bases; bases with no gene match: 2. CDR3 bases: TGTGCCAGCAGCTTTCTAGCGGGGGGTAACACCGGGGAGCTGTTTTTT. It is translated as CASSFLAGGNTGELFF.

The chain is built from TRBV30 and TRBJ1-1; D gene uncertain. V lost 1 base to trimming and J lost 4 bases, with 7 bases between them. Germline V lookup: CDR1 GTSNPN, CDR2 SVGIG (reference sequence). The CDR3 runs 12 residues. DNA of the CDR3: TGTGCCTGGAGTGAAGTAGGCACTGAAGCTTTCTTT. Its protein product is CAWSEVGTEAFF. Filled out from reference TRBV30 and TRBJ1-1, the complete variable domain reads SQTIHQWPATLVQPVGSPLSLECTVEGTSNPNLYWYRQAAGRGLQLLFYSVGIGQISSEVPQNLSASRPQDRQFILSSKKLLLSDSGFYLCAWSEVGTEAFFGQGTRLTVV.

This clonotype was detected ten times or more. The V and J genes are TRBV7-9 and TRBJ2-4; 7 nucleotides align to TRBD1. Trimming cost V 6 bases and J 6 bases; bases outside gene matches: 11. CDR1 is SEHNR and CDR2 is FQNEAQ in the germline V gene (reference sequence). This CDR3 comprises 15 residues. CDR3 loop: CASSPLGTERNIQYF. CDR3 DNA: TGTGCCAGCAGTCCCCTTGGGACAGAGAGAAACATTCAGTACTTC.

This clonotype came up many times. V and J are TRBV4-2 and TRBJ1-5; D is uncertain. CDR3 length equals 13 residues. V shed 0 bases and J shed 7 bases, with 7 bases lying between them. Germline-derived CDR1 and CDR2 are LGHNA and YNFKEQ. The CDR3 sequence is CASSQEPSQPQHF. CDR3 coding DNA: TGTGCCAGCAGCCAAGAGCCCAGCCAGCCCCAGCATTTT.

This clonotype was recorded a few times. The chain has TRBV12-3 or TRBV12-4 and TRBJ1-1, with D hard to call. V lost 7 bases and J 3 bases, leaving 15 bases between the germline ends. The CDR3 has 14 amino acids. CDR3 nucleotides: TGTGCCAGCACCCTCGGCGGGGTGCACACTGAAGCTTTCTTT. As protein: CASTLGGVHTEAFF.

The chain has TRBV7-8 and TRBJ2-3, with a tentative D call TRBD1 (5 bases). CDR3 length: 15 amino acids. Deletions cut 1 base from V and 2 bases from J, with 10 bases between. The germline CDR1 and CDR2 sequences are SGHVS and FQNEAQ. CDR3 sequence: CASSLEGANTDTQYF. CDR3 coding DNA: TGTGCCAGCAGCTTAGAAGGGGCAAACACAGATACGCAGTATTTT.

This clonotype was seen only a few times. The rearrangement uses TRBV12-3 or TRBV12-4 and TRBJ1-5; D is possibly TRBD1 (6 bases). With 0 bases removed from V and 6 bases from J, the gap between germline ends came to 9 bases. This CDR3 contains 14 residues. DNA for the CDR3: TGTGCCAGCAGTTTAGCGGGGGCGATTCAGCCCCAGCATTTT. Protein: CASSLAGAIQPQHF.

The chain couples TRBV12-3 or TRBV12-4 to TRBJ2-7; 15 nucleotides line up with TRBD2. Trimming took 6 bases from V and 2 from J; bases not matched to a gene: 5. This CDR3 region has 16 residues. The CDR3 nucleotides read TGTGCCAGCAGCGATGGGACTAGCGGGGGGCCCTACGAGCAGTACTTC. Its protein product is CASSDGTSGGPYEQYF.

V is TRBV25-1 and J is TRBJ1-4; no reliable D call. Germline V gene sequence: CDR1 MGHDK, CDR2 SYGVNS. There are 12 residues in the CDR3. V was cut by 3 bases and J by 8 bases, with 7 bases left in between. CDR3 sequence reads: CASSENGEKLFF. CDR3 DNA sequence: TGTGCCAGCAGTGAGAATGGGGAAAAACTGTTTTTT.

This chain uses TRBV4-1 with TRBJ1-5; D ambiguous. Trimming left V 0 bases short and J 11 bases short, with 14 bases between. This CDR3 is 14 amino acids long. Germline V CDR1 and CDR2: MGHRA, YSYEKL. CDR3 residues: CASSQESGFGSQHF. CDR3 nucleotide sequence: TGCGCCAGCAGCCAAGAAAGCGGTTTTGGCTCCCAGCATTTT.

This clonotype was recorded many times. The chain uses TRBV7-9 and TRBJ1-4; D may be TRBD1 (6 bases). CDR3 size: 12 residues. Germline assignment: CDR1 SEHNR and CDR2 FQNEAQ (reference sequence). V shed 8 bases and J shed 10 bases, with 14 bases lying between them. The CDR3 sequence: CASRRGLRKLFF. DNA for the CDR3: TGTGCCAGCCGTAGGGGGTTGCGAAAACTGTTTTTT.

The gene calls are TRBV6-5 and TRBJ1-1; a weak D match, TRBD1 (5 bases). Trimming removed 8 bases at V and 1 base at J, with 11 bases between. From germline, CDR1 is MNHEY and CDR2 SVGAGI. The CDR3 is 13 amino acids. DNA for the CDR3: TGTGCCAGCGCCTCCAGGGAGAACACTGAAGCTTTCTTT. It codes for CASASRENTEAFF.

This chain joins TRBV2 and TRBJ2-7; 8 nucleotides match TRBD1. Germline V gene lookup returns CDR1 SNHLY and CDR2 FYNNEI. Trimming at V came to 7 bases and at J to 2 bases, leaving 7 bases not matched to a gene. CDR3 length: 14 residues. Here the CDR3 DNA reads TGTGCCAGCAAGCAGGGGGCCTCTCCCTACGAGCAGTACTTC. Translating gives CASKQGASPYEQYF.